This T cell receptor (beta chain) emerged from a study of blood T cells in healthy people across ages. Study outcomes and limitations: Long-lived donors exceeded aged donors in naive CD4+ cells and diversity. Diversity figures derived from one million T cells were judged to underestimate the true value.

This CDR3 is built from 16 residues. Germline V lookup: CDR1 SGHRS, CDR2 YFSETQ. A second PCR, run for about 6 to 11 cycles, used a sample-barcoded 5' primer plus a J-beta primer mix. MiXCR, applied by TCRdb to the 5' RACE reads, yields one record per CDR3 protein. This table holds some 860,000 distinct CDR3 sequences, roughly 50% found once. A word on this clonotype: Its target is not known.

Donors ranged from about 6 to 90 years old and were healthy Caucasians in Russia. The rearrangement links TRBV5-1 to TRBJ2-1; no clear D gene. The J call may be mistaken, given a closer DNA end match to TRBJ2-7. The receptor's source is a man aged 35-49 years in good health. The specimen was blood. In DNA form, the CDR3 reads TGCGCCAGCAGCTTGGGAGGCTCCAACTCCTACAATGAGCAGTACTTC. This translates into CASSLGGSNSYNEQYF.